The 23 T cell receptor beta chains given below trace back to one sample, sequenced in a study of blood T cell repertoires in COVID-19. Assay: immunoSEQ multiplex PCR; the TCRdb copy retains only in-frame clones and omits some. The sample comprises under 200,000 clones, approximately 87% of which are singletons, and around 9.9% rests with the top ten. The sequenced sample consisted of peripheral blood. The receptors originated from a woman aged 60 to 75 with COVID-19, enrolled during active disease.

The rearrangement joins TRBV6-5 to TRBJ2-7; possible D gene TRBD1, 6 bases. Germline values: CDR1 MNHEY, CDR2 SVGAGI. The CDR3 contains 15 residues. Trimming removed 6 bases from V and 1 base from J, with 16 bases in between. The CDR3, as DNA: TGTGCCAGCAGGACATCGACAGGACCTTCCTACGAGCAGTACTTC. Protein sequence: CASRTSTGPSYEQYF.

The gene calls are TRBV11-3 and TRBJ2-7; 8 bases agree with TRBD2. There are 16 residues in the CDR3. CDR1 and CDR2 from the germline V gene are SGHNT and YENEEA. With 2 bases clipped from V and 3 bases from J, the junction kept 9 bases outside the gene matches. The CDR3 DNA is TGTGCCAGCAGCTTATGGCGGGAGGCGTCTGGCTACGAGCAGTACTTC. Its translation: CASSLWREASGYEQYF.

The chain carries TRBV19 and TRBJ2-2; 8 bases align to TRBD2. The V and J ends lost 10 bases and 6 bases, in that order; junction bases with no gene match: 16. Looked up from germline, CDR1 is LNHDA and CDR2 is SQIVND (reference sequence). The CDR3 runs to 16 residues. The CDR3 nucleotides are TGTGCCACAATGATCCTAAGCGGCGGGAGGCCCGGGGAGCTGTTTTTT. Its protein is CATMILSGGRPGELFF.

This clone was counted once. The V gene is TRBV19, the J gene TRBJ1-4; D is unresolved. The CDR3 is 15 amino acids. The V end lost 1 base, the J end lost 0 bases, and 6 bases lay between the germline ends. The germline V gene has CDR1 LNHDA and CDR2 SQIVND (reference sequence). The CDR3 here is CASSIVVATNEKLFF. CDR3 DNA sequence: TGTGCCAGTAGTATAGTGGTAGCAACTAATGAAAAACTGTTTTTT. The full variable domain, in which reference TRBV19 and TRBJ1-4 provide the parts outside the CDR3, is DGGITQSPKYLFRKEGQNVTLSCEQNLNHDAMYWYRQDPGQGLRLIYYSQIVNDFQKGDIAEGYSVSREKKESFPLTVTSAQKNPTAFYLCASSIVVATNEKLFFGSGTQLSVL.

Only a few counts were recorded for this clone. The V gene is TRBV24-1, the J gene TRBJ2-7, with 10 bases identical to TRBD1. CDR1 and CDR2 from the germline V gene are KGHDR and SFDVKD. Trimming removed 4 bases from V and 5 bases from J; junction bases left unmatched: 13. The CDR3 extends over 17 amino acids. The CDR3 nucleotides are TGTGCCACCAGTGACCCGTTAACCGGGACAGGGGTTAACGAGCAGTACTTC. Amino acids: CATSDPLTGTGVNEQYF.

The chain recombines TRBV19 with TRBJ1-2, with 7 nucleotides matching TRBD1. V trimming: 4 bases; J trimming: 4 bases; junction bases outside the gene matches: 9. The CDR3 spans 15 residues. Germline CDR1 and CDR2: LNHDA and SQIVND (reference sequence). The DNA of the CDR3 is TGTGCCAGTAGTAACGCCGGGACAGCAATCTATGGCTACACCTTC. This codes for CASSNAGTAIYGYTF.

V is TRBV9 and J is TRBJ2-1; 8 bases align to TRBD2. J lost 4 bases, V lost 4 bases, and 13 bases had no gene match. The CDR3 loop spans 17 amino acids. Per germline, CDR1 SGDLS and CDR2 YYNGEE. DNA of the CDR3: TGTGCCAGCAGCTCGCAAGAGGAGCGGGGGCCTTACAATGAGCAGTTCTTC. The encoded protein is CASSSQEERGPYNEQFF.

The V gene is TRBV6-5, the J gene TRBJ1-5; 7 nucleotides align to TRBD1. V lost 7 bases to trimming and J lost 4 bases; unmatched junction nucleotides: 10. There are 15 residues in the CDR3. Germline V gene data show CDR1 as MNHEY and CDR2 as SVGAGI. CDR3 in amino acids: CASTTDRVRNQPQHF. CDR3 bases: TGTGCCAGCACCACAGACAGGGTTCGTAATCAGCCCCAGCATTTT.

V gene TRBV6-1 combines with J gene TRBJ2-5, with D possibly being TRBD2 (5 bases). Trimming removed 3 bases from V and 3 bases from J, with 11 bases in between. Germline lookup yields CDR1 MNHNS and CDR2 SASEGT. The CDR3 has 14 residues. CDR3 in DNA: TGTGCCAGCAGTGAGAGCGGCGGAGAAGAGACCCAGTACTTC. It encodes CASSESGGEETQYF.

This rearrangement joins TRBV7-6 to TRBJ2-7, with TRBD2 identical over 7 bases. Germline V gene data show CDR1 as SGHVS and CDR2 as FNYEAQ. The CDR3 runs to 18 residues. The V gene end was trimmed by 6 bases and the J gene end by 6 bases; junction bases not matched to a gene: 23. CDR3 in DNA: TGTGCCAGCAGTTACTTAACCCCGTCTAGCGGCGATCGGTCCGAGCAGTACTTC. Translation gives CASSYLTPSSGDRSEQYF.

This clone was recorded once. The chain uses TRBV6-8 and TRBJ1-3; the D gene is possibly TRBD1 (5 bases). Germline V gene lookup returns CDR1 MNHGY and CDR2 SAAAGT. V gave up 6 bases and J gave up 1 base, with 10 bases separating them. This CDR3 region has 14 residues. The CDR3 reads CASSPGGSGNTIYF. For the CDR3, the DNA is TGTGCCAGCAGCCCCGGGGGGTCTGGAAACACCATATATTTT.

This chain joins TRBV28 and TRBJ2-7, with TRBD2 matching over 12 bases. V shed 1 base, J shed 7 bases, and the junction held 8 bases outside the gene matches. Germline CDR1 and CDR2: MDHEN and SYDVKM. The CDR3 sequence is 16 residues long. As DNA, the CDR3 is TGTGCCAGCAGTTTATTGTCGGGGACTAGCGGGCGAGAGCAGTACTTC. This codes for CASSLLSGTSGREQYF.

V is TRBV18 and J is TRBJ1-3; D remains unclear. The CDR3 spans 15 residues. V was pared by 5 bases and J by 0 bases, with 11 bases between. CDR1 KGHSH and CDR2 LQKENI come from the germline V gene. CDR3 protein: CASSADISSGNTIYF. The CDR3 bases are TGTGCCAGCTCAGCAGACATAAGCTCTGGAAACACCATATATTTT.

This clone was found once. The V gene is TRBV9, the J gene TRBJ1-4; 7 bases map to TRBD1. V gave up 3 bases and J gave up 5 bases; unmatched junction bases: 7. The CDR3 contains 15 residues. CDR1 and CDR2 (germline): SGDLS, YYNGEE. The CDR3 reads CASSAYRGENEKLFF. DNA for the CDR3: TGTGCCAGCAGCGCATACAGGGGCGAGAATGAAAAACTGTTTTTT.

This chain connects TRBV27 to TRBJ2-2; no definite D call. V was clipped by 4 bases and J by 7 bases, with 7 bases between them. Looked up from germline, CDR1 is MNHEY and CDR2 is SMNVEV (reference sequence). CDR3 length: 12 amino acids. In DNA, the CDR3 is TGTGCCAGCAGTTGGAGAGACGGGGAGCTGTTTTTT. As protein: CASSWRDGELFF.

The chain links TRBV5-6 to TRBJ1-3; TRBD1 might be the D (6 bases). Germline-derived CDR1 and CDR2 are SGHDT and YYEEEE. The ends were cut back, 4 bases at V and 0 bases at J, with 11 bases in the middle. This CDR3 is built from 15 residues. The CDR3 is CASSRTASSGNTIYF. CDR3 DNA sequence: TGTGCCAGCAGCCGGACAGCGAGCTCTGGAAACACCATATATTTT.

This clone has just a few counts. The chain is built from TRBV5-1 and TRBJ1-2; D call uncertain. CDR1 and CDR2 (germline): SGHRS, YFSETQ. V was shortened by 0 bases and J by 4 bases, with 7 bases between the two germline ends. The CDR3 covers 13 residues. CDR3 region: CASSLAASYGYTF. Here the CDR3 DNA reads TGCGCCAGCAGCTTGGCCGCCAGCTATGGCTACACCTTC.

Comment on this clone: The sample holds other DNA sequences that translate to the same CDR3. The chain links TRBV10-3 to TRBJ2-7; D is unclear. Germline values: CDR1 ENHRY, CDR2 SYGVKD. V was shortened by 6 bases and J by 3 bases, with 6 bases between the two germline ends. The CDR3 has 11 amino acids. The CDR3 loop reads CAISPSYEQYF. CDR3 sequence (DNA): TGTGCCATCAGCCCCAGCTACGAGCAGTACTTC.

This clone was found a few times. The chain's CDR3 is CASSLKGPGEQFF. CDR3 nucleotide sequence: TGTGCCAGCAGTTTAAAGGGGCCGGGTGAGCAGTTCTTC. The chain combines TRBV12-3 or TRBV12-4 with TRBJ2-1; a possible D gene is TRBD1 (5 bases). V was pared by 2 bases and J by 9 bases, with 11 bases between. This CDR3 has 13 residues.

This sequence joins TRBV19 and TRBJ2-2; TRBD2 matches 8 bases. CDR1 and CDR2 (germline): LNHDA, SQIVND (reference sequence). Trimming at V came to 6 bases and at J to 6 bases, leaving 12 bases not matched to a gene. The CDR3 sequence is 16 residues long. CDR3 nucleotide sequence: TGTGCCAGTAGCCATACCCCGGGACTAGAGTCCGGGGAGCTGTTTTTT. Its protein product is CASSHTPGLESGELFF.

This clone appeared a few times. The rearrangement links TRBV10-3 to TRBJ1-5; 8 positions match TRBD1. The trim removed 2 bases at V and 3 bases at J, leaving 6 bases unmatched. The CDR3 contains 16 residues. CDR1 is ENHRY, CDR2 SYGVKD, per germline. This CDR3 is CAISEVAGQVNQPQHF. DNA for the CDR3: TGTGCCATCAGTGAGGTGGCGGGACAGGTCAATCAGCCCCAGCATTTT.

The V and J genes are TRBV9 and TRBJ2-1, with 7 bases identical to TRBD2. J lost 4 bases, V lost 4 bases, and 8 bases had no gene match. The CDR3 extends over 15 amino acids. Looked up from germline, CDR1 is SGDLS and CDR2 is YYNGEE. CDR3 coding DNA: TGTGCCAGCAGCCCCTGGGCGGGAGCTTACAATGAGCAGTTCTTC. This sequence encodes CASSPWAGAYNEQFF.

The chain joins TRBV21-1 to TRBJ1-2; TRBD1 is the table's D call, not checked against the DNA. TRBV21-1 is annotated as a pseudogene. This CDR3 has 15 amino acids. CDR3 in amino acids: CASSPWTGPRDGYTF. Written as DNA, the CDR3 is TGTGCCAGCAGCCCCTGGACAGGGCCTCGGGATGGCTACACCTTC.